This T cell receptor beta chain originates from a study of beta chain features in type 1 diabetes. Overall study: All samples yielded roughly 110 million examined sorted cells.

CDR1 is MNHEY, CDR2 SMNVEV, per germline (reference sequence). CDR3 length equals 14 residues. Trimming left V 8 bases short and J 2 bases short, with 15 bases between. Points from the study as a whole: Patients showed naive, central memory and Treg TCRB repertoires that appeared more similar than those of healthy donors. Patients with type 1 diabetes carried fewer insertions and had more deletions at their VDJ junctions. Type 1 diabetes patients had moderately but significantly shorter TCRB CDR3s in all four CD4+ subsets.

Every isolated RNA sample was fully reverse transcribed, so sequencing captured expressed TCRB transcripts. Clones were read by immunoSEQ multiplex PCR, and TCRdb kept only the in-frame ones, dropping some. The table records more than 95,000 clones, under 30% of them present only once. This clone was seen a few times. The antigen is unknown. The specimen was central memory CD4+ T cells from blood. V usage is TRBV27 and J usage is TRBJ1-2, with a tentative D call TRBD1 (6 bases). This receptor was obtained from a woman between 18 and 29 years old with type 1 diabetes. CDR3 DNA sequence: TGTGCCAGCCGGAGGACAGCCTCAAACTATGGCTACACCTTC. Its protein is CASRRTASNYGYTF.